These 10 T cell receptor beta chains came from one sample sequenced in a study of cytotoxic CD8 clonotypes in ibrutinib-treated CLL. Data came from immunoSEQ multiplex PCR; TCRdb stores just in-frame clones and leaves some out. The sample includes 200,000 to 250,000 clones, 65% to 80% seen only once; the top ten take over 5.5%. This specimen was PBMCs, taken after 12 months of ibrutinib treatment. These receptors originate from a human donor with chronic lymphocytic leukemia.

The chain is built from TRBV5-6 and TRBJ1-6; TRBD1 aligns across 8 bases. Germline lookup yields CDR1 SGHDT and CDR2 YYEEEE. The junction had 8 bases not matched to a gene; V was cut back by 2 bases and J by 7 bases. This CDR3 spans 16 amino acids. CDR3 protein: CASSLDRGGKNSPLHF. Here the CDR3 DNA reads TGTGCCAGCAGCTTAGACAGGGGAGGGAAGAATTCACCCCTCCACTTT. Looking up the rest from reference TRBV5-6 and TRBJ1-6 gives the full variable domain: DAGVTQSPTHLIKTRGQQVTLRCSPKSGHDTVSWYQQALGQGPQFIFQYYEEEERQRGNFPDRFSGHQFPNYSSELNVNALLLGDSALYLCASSLDRGGKNSPLHFGNGTRLTVT.

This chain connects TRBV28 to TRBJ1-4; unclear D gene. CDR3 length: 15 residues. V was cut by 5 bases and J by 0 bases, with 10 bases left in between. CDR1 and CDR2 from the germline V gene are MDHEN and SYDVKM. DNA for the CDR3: TGTGCCAGCAGTCTGTCCGGGACAACTAATGAAAAACTGTTTTTT. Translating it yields CASSLSGTTNEKLFF.

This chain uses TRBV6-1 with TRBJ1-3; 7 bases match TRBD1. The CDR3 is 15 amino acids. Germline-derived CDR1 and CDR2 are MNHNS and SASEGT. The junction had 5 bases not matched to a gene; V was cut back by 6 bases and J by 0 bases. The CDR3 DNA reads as TGTGCCAGCAGAAGACAGGGTGCCTCTGGAAACACCATATATTTT. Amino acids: CASRRQGASGNTIYF.

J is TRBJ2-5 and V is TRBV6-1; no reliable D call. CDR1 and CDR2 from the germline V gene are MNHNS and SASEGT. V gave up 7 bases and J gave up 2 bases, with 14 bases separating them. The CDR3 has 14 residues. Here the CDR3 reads CASMHVGIQETQYF. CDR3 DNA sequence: TGTGCCAGCATGCATGTGGGCATTCAAGAGACCCAGTACTTC.

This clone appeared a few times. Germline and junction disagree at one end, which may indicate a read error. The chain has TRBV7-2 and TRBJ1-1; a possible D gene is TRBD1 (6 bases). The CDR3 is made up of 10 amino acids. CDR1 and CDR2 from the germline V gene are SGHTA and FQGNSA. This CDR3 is CASSRRGAVF. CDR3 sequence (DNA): TGTGCCAGCAGCCGCCGGGGGGCAGTCTTT.

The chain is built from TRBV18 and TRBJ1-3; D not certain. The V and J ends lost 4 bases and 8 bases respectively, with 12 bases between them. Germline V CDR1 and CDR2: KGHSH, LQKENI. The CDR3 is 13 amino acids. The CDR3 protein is CASSLSHSDTIYF. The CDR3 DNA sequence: TGTGCCAGCTCACTATCACATTCGGACACCATATATTTT.

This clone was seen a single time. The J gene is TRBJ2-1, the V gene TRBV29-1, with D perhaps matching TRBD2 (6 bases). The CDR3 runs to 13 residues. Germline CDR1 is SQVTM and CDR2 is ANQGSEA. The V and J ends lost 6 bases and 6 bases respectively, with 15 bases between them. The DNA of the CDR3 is TGCAGCGTCCATAGGACTATATTCAATGAGCAGTTCTTC. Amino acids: CSVHRTIFNEQFF.

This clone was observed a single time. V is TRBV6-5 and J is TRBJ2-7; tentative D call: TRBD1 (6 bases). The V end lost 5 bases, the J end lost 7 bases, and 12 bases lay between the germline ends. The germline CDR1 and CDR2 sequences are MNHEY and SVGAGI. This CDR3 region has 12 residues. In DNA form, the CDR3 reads TGTGCCAGCAGTACAGGGTTGAGGGAGCAGTACTTC. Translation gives CASSTGLREQYF.

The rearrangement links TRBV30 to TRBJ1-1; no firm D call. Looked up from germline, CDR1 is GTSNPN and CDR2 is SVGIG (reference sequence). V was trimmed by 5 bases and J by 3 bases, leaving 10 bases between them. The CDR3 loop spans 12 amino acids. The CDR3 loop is CAWVTVDTEAFF. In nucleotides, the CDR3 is TGTGCCTGGGTTACCGTGGACACTGAAGCTTTCTTT.

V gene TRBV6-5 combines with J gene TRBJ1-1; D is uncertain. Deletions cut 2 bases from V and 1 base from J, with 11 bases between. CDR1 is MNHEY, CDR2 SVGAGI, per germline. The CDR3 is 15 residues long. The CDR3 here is CASSYRRTENTEAFF. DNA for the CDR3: TGTGCCAGCAGTTACCGACGGACGGAGAACACTGAAGCTTTCTTT.